This entry is about one T cell receptor beta chain. Its antigen is not known. The CDR3 has 16 residues. The germline V gene encodes CDR1 DFQATT and CDR2 SNEGSKA (reference sequence). The ends were cut back, 4 bases at V and 0 bases at J, with 18 bases in the middle. This specimen belongs to a study of identical twins. Study outcomes and limitations: Researchers reported excess low generation probability among twin-shared out-of-frame alpha sequences.

Healthy Caucasian donors formed the entire cohort. TCRdb redid the calling of the 5' RACE reads with MiXCR, one entry per CDR3 protein. Of over 550,000 distinct CDR3 sequences detected, roughly 7.2% appear once; the ten largest clones hold 1.6%. These data are also associated with another study on yellow fever vaccine responses in identical twins. That source reports: On the reported evidence, twins' vaccine T cell responses seemed partly convergent and partly personalized.

The chain joins TRBV20-1 to TRBJ2-5, with D perhaps matching TRBD2 (7 bases). The source is a woman aged 18-35 years in good health. The sequencing input was PBMCs. The CDR3 loop is CSATFGGGPYQETQYF. The CDR3 nucleotides are TGCAGTGCTACGTTTGGGGGGGGCCCGTACCAAGAGACCCAGTACTTC.